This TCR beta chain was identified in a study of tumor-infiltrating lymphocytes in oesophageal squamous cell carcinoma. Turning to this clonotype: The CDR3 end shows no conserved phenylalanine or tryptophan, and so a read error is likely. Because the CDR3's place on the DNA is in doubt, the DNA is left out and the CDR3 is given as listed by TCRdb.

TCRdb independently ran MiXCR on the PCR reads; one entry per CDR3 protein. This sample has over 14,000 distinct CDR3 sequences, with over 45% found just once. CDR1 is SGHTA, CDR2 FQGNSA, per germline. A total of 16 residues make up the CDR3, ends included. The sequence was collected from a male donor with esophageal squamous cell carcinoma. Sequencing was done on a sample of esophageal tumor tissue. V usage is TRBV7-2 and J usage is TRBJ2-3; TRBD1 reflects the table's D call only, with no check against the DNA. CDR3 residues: CASSRDRISDEQYFGP.